These 16 T cell receptor beta chains were all obtained from the same sample, sequenced in a study of blood T cell repertoires in COVID-19. Generated by immunoSEQ multiplex PCR, the TCRdb table keeps only in-frame clones and is missing some. The data hold 75,000 to 100,000 clones, with 60% to 85% observed a single time. Sequenced sample: peripheral blood. These TCRs come from a woman aged 80 or over with acute or convalescent COVID-19.

V usage is TRBV30 and J usage is TRBJ2-4, with D perhaps matching TRBD2 (6 bases). This CDR3 is built from 14 residues. Germline assignment: CDR1 GTSNPN and CDR2 SVGIG (reference sequence). The ends were cut back, 0 bases at V and 0 bases at J, with 6 bases in the middle. Written as DNA, the CDR3 is TGTGCCTGGAGTGTGGGACTAGCCAAAAACATTCAGTACTTC. This gives the protein CAWSVGLAKNIQYF.

CDR3: CAISVGTGHTEAFF. The CDR3 region has the DNA TGTGCCATCAGTGTGGGGACAGGACACACTGAAGCTTTCTTT. The chain carries TRBV10-3 and TRBJ1-1; 8 bases are a match to TRBD1. The CDR3 loop spans 14 amino acids. The trim removed 4 bases at V and 3 bases at J, leaving 4 bases unmatched. Germline lookup yields CDR1 ENHRY and CDR2 SYGVKD.

The rearrangement joins TRBV5-1 to TRBJ2-7, with 7 bases fitting TRBD2. J lost 12 bases, V lost 0 bases, and 9 bases had no gene match. The CDR3 covers 13 residues. The germline V gene encodes CDR1 SGHRS and CDR2 YFSETQ. For the CDR3, the DNA is TGCGCCAGCAGCTTGGATCTTTGGGGGGGTTCGTACTTC. Protein: CASSLDLWGGSYF.

The V gene is TRBV4-1, the J gene TRBJ1-5; 7 nucleotides match TRBD1. The V and J ends lost 4 bases and 9 bases, in that order; junction bases with no gene match: 9. The CDR3 runs 14 residues. Germline loops: CDR1 MGHRA, CDR2 YSYEKL. The CDR3 nucleotides are TGCGCCAGCAGCCCGGAAACAGGGGATCGGCCCCAGCATTTT. Translated, it gives CASSPETGDRPQHF.

This clone was recorded at least ten times. V gene TRBV13 combines with J gene TRBJ2-1, with 8 bases that match TRBD1. Per germline, CDR1 PRHDT and CDR2 FYEKMQ (reference sequence). V shed 4 bases and J 8 bases; nucleotides not matched to a gene: 4. CDR3 size: 13 residues. CDR3 loop: CASSYDRGYEQFF. The CDR3 DNA is TGTGCCAGCAGCTACGACAGGGGCTATGAGCAGTTCTTC.

The chain employs TRBV3-1 (or the pseudogene TRBV3-2) and TRBJ1-4; D is unresolved. Germline lookup yields CDR1 LGHDT and CDR2 YNNKEL (reference sequence). The V and J ends lost 8 bases and 5 bases respectively, with 12 bases between them. The CDR3 consists of 13 residues. Here the CDR3 DNA reads TGTGCCAGCCGTGAGCCGTTCAATGAAAAACTGTTTTTT. This gives the protein CASREPFNEKLFF.

The chain links TRBV4-1 to TRBJ1-2; 7 bases fit TRBD1. CDR3 length: 16 residues. J gave up 6 bases and V 1 base, and 11 bases lay outside the gene matches. Per the germline V gene, CDR1 is MGHRA and CDR2 is YSYEKL. The CDR3 DNA follows: TGCGCCAGCAGCCAAGTGGGACAGAGCCTAAAGAATGGCTACACCTTC. Its protein product is CASSQVGQSLKNGYTF.

The V call is TRBV5-4, the J call TRBJ2-1; D gene unclear. The CDR3 sequence is 11 residues long. Germline CDR1 reads SGHNT; CDR2 reads YYREEE (reference sequence). V lost 2 bases and J lost 8, with 5 bases in between. The CDR3 loop is CASSLSYEQFF. The CDR3 nucleotides read TGTGCCAGCAGCTTAAGCTATGAGCAGTTCTTC.

This sequence joins TRBV12-3 or TRBV12-4 and TRBJ2-1; tentatively, D is TRBD1 (6 bases). The CDR3 covers 13 residues. The V and J ends lost 6 bases and 6 bases respectively, with 12 bases between them. CDR3 residues: CASRLNRANEQFF. The CDR3 DNA reads as TGTGCCAGCAGATTAAACAGGGCCAATGAGCAGTTCTTC.

This chain uses TRBV12-3 or TRBV12-4 with TRBJ1-2; 7 bases are shared with TRBD1. This CDR3 is built from 12 residues. Trimming cost V 6 bases and J 8 bases; bases outside gene matches: 6. This CDR3 is CASRGPGGGYTF. DNA of the CDR3: TGTGCCAGCAGGGGACCAGGGGGAGGCTACACCTTC.

The chain uses TRBV12-3 or TRBV12-4 and TRBJ2-1; D not resolved. V dropped 2 bases and J dropped 8 bases, with 7 bases sitting between them. The CDR3 covers 12 residues. The CDR3, as DNA: TGTGCCAGCAGTTTAATTAGCTATGAGCAGTTCTTC. Translated, it gives CASSLISYEQFF.

This clone is a singleton in its sample. The chain is built from TRBV19 and TRBJ1-2; 7 bases line up with TRBD1. The J segment lost 6 bases and the V segment lost 3 bases, leaving 13 bases of the junction unmatched. Germline values: CDR1 LNHDA, CDR2 SQIVND (reference sequence). This CDR3 spans 16 amino acids. CDR3 protein: CASSIGGQQGWNGYTF. The CDR3 DNA follows: TGTGCCAGTAGTATTGGTGGCCAACAGGGGTGGAATGGCTACACCTTC.

This chain links TRBV10-3 with TRBJ2-7, with a tentative D call TRBD1 (5 bases). The CDR3 consists of 14 residues. Between the trimmed V and J ends, which lost 3 bases and 2 bases, there was a span of 11 bases. The germline CDR1 and CDR2 sequences are ENHRY and SYGVKD. The CDR3 is CAISDRVGTYEQYF. For the CDR3, the DNA is TGTGCCATCAGTGACAGGGTAGGGACCTACGAGCAGTACTTC.

The CDR3 region has the DNA TGTGCCAGCAGCTTAGGACAGGGGGCAGGGGAAAAACTGTTTTTT. Residues: CASSLGQGAGEKLFF. V is TRBV7-2 and J is TRBJ1-4, with 10 bases matching TRBD1. Losses at the gene ends were 1 base for V and 8 bases for J; bases not matched to a gene: 4. CDR1 SGHTA and CDR2 FQGNSA come from the germline V gene. This CDR3 comprises 15 residues. The full variable domain, in which reference TRBV7-2 and TRBJ1-4 provide the parts outside the CDR3, is GAGVSQSPSNKVTEKGKDVELRCDPISGHTALYWYRQSLGQGLEFLIYFQGNSAPDKSGLPSDRFSAERTGGSVSTLTIQRTQQEDSAVYLCASSLGQGAGEKLFFGSGTQLSVL.

The rearrangement uses TRBV7-3 and TRBJ1-2; D unclear. The CDR3 has 14 residues. V was trimmed by 0 bases and J by 4 bases, leaving 9 bases between them. Looked up from germline, CDR1 is SGHTA and CDR2 is FQGTGA. CDR3 nucleotide sequence: TGTGCCAGCAGCTTAACGGCAGGAAGCTATGGCTACACCTTC. Translation gives CASSLTAGSYGYTF. Looking up the rest from reference TRBV7-3 and TRBJ1-2 gives the full variable domain: GAGVSQTPSNKVTEKGKYVELRCDPISGHTALYWYRQSLGQGPEFLIYFQGTGAADDSGLPNDRFFAVRPEGSVSTLKIQRTERGDSAVYLCASSLTAGSYGYTFGSGTRLTVV.

The V and J genes are TRBV7-9 and TRBJ1-6, with 8 bases fitting TRBD1. V was clipped by 5 bases and J by 6 bases; unmatched bases: 6. The CDR3 covers 15 residues. Germline V gene data show CDR1 as SEHNR and CDR2 as FQNEAQ (reference sequence). In DNA form, the CDR3 reads TGTGCCAGCAGCCGAGGACAGGGATCTAATTCACCCCTCCACTTT. Amino acids: CASSRGQGSNSPLHF.